This TCR beta chain is from a study of T cell responses to AZD1222 COVID-19 vaccine. Study-level results: Baseline seropositives among AZD1222 recipients totaled only five or six. A mostly white British donor set with more females was recruited, and clonal diversity was possibly underestimated. CD4 TCRs covered the whole spike, strongest at regions 160-218 and 743-854. In the spike-specific TCR repertoire, nearly half reportedly target unmutated variant regions.

Regarding this clone: Antigen specificity is unknown.

V was pared by 0 bases and J by 3 bases, with 2 bases of the junction left unmatched. From germline, CDR1 is ENHRY and CDR2 SYGVKD. The CDR3 runs to 15 residues. This table comes from immunoSEQ multiplex PCR, and its TCRdb copy is limited to in-frame clones, with some not included. The sample lists approximately 160,000 clones; about 87% were seen once. The clonotype originates from an adult in good health. The chain has TRBV10-3 and TRBJ2-1; 7 nucleotides match TRBD2. Material: peripheral blood, obtained on day 0 of MenACWY control vaccination. CDR3 loop: CAISESGDYYNEQFF. Here the CDR3 DNA reads TGTGCCATCAGTGAGTCGGGGGACTACTACAATGAGCAGTTCTTC.